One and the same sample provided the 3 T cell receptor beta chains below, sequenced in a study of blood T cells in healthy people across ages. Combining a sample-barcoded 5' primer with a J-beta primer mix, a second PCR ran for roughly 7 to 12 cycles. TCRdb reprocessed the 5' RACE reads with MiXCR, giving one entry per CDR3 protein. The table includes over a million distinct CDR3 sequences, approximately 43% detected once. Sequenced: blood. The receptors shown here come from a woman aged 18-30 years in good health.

The CDR3 DNA sequence: TGTGCCAGCAGCCGTGAAGGGACTAGCCTGCACCTAAGCACAGATACGCAGTATTTT. It translates to CASSREGTSLHLSTDTQYF. The chain carries TRBV13 and TRBJ2-3, with 9 nucleotides matching TRBD2. Trimming at V came to 5 bases and at J to 0 bases, leaving 15 bases not matched to a gene. The CDR3 sequence is 19 residues long. CDR1 and CDR2 from the germline V gene are PRHDT and FYEKMQ (reference sequence).

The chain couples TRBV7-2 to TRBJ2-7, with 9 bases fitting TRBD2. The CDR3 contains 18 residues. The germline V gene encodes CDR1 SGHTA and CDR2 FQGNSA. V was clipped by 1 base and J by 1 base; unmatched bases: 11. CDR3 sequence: CASSLVLGLAKESYEQYF. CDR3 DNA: TGTGCCAGCAGCTTAGTTCTTGGACTAGCGAAGGAGTCCTACGAGCAGTACTTC.

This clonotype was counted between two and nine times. The CDR3: CASSQDGQPYNSPLHF. The CDR3 DNA follows: TGCGCCAGCAGCCAAGATGGACAACCCTATAATTCACCCCTCCACTTT. The J gene is TRBJ1-6, the V gene TRBV4-3; TRBD1 might be the D (5 bases). CDR3 length equals 16 residues. Germline V CDR1 and CDR2: LGHNA, YSLEER. V lost 0 bases and J 2 bases, leaving 8 bases between the germline ends.